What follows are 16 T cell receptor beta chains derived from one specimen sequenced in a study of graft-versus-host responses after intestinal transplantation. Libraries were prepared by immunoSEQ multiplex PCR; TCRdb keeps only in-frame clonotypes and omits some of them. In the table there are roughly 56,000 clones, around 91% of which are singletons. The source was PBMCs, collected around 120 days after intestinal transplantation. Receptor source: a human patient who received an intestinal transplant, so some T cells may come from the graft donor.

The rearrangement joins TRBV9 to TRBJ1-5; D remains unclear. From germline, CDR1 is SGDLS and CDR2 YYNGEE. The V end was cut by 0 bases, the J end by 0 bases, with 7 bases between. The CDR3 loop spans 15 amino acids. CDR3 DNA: TGTGCCAGCAGCGTAGACCCGTATAGCAATCAGCCCCAGCATTTT. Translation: CASSVDPYSNQPQHF.

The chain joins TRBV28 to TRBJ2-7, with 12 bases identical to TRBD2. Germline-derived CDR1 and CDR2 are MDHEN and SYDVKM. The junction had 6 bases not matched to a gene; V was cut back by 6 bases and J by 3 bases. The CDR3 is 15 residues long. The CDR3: CASSPGTSGLYEQYF. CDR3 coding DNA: TGTGCCAGCAGCCCAGGGACTAGCGGGCTCTACGAGCAGTACTTC.

The CDR3 loop reads CASSVWTEPGNSPLHF. CDR3 nucleotides: TGTGCCAGCAGCGTTTGGACAGAGCCAGGGAATTCACCCCTCCACTTT. J is TRBJ1-6 and V is TRBV7-9; a weak D match, TRBD1 (6 bases). Trimming cost V 5 bases and J 7 bases, with 18 bases left between them. Germline V CDR1 and CDR2: SEHNR, FQNEAQ (reference sequence). The length of the CDR3 is 16 residues.

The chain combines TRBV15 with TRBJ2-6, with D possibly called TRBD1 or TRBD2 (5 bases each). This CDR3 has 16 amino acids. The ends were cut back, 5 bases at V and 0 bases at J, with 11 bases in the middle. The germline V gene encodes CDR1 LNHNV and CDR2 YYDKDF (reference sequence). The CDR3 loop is CATSGGRLSGANVLTF. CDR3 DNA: TGTGCCACCAGCGGGGGACGTCTCTCTGGGGCCAACGTCCTGACTTTC.

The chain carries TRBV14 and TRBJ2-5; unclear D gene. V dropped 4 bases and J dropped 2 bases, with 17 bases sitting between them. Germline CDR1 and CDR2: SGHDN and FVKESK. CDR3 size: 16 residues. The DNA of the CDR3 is TGTGCCAGCAGCCCTACAGTGGCCCGACCTCAAGAGACCCAGTACTTC. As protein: CASSPTVARPQETQYF.

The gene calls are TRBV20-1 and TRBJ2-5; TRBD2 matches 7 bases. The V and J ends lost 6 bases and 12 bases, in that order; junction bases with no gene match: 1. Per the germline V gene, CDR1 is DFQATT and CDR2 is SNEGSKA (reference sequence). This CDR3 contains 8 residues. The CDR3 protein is CSAGTKYF. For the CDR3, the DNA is TGCAGTGCCGGGACTAAGTACTTC.

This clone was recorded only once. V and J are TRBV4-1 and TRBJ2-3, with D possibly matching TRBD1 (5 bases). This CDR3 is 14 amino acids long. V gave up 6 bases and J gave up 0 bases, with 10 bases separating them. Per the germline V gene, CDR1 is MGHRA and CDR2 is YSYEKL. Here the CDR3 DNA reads TGCGCCAGCAGTCGGACACCTAGCACAGATACGCAGTATTTT. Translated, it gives CASSRTPSTDTQYF.

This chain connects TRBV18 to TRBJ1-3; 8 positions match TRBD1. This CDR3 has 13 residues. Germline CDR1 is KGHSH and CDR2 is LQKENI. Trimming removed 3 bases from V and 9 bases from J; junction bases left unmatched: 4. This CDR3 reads CASSPRTGTTIYF. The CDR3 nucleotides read TGTGCCAGCTCACCCCGGACAGGGACCACCATATATTTT.

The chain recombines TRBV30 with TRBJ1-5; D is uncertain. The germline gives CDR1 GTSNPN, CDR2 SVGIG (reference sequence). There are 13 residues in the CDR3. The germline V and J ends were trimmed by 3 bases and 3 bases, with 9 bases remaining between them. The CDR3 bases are TGTGCCTGGAGAGCGGGGTCCAATCAGCCCCAGCATTTT. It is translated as CAWRAGSNQPQHF.

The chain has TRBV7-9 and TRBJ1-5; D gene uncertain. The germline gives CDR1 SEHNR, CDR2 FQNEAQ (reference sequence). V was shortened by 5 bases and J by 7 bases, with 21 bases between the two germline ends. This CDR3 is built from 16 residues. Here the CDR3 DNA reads TGTGCCAGCAGCCTCGGGGATGGGTCCGGCGAGCAGCCCCAGCATTTT. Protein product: CASSLGDGSGEQPQHF.

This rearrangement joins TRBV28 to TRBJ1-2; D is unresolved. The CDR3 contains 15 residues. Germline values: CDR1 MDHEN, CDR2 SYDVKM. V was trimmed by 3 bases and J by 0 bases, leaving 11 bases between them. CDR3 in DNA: TGTGCCAGCAGTTTGCAGGAGGTGGCTAACTATGGCTACACCTTC. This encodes CASSLQEVANYGYTF.

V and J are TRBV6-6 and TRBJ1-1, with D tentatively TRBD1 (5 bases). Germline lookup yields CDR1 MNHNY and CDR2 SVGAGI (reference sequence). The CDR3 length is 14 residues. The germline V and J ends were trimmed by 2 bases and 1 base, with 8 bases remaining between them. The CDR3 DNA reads TGTGCCAGCAGTTACGGAGGGACGAACACTGAAGCTTTCTTT. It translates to CASSYGGTNTEAFF.

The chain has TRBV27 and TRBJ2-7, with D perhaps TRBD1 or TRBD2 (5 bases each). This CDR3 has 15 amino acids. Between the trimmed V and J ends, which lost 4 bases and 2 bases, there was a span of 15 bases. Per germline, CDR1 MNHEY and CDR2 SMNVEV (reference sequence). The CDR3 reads CASSSRSGGTYEQYF. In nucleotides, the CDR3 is TGTGCCAGCAGTTCCAGAAGTGGGGGAACCTACGAGCAGTACTTC.

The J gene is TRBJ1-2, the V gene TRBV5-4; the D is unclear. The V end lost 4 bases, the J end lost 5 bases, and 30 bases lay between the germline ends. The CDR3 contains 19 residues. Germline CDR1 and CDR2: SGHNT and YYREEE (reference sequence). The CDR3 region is CASSNELARTGSLQYGYTF. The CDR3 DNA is TGTGCCAGCAGCAATGAACTTGCCCGGACGGGAAGCCTACAGTATGGCTACACCTTC.

CDR3 coding DNA: TGCGCCAGCAGCCCGGGAGGGGGAATGGACTATGGCTACACCTTC. It is translated as CASSPGGGMDYGYTF. This rearrangement joins TRBV5-1 to TRBJ1-2; D may be TRBD1 (6 bases). The germline V gene has CDR1 SGHRS and CDR2 YFSETQ. V lost 4 bases and J lost 3, with 16 bases in between. The CDR3 totals 15 residues.

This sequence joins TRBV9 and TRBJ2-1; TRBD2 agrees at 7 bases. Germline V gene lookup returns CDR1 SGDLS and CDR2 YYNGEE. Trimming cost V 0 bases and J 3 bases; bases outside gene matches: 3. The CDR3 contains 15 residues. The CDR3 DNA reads TGTGCCAGCAGCGTAGAGTGGGAGGGCTACAATGAGCAGTTCTTC. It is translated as CASSVEWEGYNEQFF.